This T cell receptor (beta chain) was profiled in a study of T cell responses to AZD1222 COVID-19 vaccine. On the study more broadly: Pooled in the analysis were second doses at about 4 or about 12 weeks. Study results and caveats: Scientists sampled the repertoires only once the peak T cell response had passed.

This table comes from immunoSEQ multiplex PCR, and its TCRdb copy is limited to in-frame clones, with some not included. The sample lists more than 100,000 clones; more than 75% were seen once. Remarks on this clone: Its antigen is undetermined.

Germline CDR1 SNHLY, CDR2 FYNNEI. CDR3 length: 17 amino acids. V lost 5 bases, J lost 5 bases, and 11 bases stayed unmatched. The sequencing here drew on peripheral blood, taken on day 0 of AZD1222 vaccination. The chain joins TRBV2 to TRBJ2-5, with 13 bases that match TRBD2. The TCR was taken from an adult in good health. As DNA, the CDR3 is TGTGCCAGCAGTCCGACTAGCGGGAGGATCCTCGTGGAGACCCAGTACTTC. Amino acids: CASSPTSGRILVETQYF.